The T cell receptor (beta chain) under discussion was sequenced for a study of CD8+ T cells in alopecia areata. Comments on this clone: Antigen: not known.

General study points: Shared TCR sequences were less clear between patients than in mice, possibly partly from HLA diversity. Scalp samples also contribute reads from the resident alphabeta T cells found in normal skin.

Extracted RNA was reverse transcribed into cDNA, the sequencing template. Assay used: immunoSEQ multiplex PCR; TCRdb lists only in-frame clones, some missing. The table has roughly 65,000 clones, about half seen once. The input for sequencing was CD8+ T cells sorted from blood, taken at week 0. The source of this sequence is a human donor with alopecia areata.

Here the CDR3 DNA reads TGTGCCAGCAGCTTGGTGTCAGCGGGAGGACCCGGGGAGTACTTC. It yields the protein CASSLVSAGGPGEYF. The chain recombines TRBV5-6 with TRBJ2-7, with 9 bases identical to TRBD2. Germline-derived CDR1 and CDR2 are SGHDT and YYEEEE. V was clipped by 0 bases and J by 11 bases; unmatched bases: 12. The CDR3 covers 15 residues.